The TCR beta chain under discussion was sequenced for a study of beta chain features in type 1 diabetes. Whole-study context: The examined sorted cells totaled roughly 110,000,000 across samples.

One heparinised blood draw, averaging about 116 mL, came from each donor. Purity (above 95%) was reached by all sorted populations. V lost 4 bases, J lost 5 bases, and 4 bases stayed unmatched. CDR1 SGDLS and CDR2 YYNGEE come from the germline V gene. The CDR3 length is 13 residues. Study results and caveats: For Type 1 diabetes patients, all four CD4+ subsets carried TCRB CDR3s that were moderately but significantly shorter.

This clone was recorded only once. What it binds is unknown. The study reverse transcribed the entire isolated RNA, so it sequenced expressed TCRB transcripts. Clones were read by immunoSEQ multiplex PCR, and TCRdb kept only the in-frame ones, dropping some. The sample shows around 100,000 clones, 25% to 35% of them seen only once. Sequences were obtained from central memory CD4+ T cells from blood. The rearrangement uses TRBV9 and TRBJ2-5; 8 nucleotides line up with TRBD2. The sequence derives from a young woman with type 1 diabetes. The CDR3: CASSKGLDETQYF. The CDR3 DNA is TGTGCCAGCAGCAAGGGACTAGATGAGACCCAGTACTTC.